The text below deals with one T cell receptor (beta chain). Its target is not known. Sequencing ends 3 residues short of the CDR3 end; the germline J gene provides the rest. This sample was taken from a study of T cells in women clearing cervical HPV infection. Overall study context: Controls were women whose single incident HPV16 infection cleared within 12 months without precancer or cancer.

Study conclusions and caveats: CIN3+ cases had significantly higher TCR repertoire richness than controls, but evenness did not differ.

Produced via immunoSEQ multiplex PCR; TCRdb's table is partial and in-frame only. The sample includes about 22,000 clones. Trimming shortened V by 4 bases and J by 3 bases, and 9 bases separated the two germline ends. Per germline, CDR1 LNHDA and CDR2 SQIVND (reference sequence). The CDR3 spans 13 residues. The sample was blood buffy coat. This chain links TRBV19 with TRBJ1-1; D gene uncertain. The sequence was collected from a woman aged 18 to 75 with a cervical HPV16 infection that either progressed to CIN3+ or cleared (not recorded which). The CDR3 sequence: CASSNTMDTEAFF. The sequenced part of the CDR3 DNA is TGTGCCAGTAGTAACACTATGGACACTGAA.